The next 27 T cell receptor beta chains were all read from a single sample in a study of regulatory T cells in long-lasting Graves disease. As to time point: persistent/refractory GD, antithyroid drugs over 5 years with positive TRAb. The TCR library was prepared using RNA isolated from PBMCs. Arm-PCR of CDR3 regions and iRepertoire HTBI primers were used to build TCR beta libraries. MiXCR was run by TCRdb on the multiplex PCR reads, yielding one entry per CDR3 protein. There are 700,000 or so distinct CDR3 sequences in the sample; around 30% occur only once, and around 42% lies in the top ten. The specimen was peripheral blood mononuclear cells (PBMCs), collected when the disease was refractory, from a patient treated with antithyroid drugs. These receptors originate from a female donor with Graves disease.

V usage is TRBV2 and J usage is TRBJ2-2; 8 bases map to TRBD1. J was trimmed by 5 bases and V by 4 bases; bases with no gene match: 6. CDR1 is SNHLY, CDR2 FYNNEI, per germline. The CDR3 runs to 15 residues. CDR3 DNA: TGTGCCAGCAGTGTAGTGAGGACAGGGACCGGGGAGCTGTTTTTT. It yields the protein CASSVVRTGTGELFF.

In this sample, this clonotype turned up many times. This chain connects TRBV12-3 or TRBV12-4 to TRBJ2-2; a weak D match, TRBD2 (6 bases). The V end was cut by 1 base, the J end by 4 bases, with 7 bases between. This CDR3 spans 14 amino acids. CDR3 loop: CASSLGGGTGELFF. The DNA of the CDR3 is TGTGCCAGCAGTTTAGGGGGAGGCACCGGGGAGCTGTTTTTT.

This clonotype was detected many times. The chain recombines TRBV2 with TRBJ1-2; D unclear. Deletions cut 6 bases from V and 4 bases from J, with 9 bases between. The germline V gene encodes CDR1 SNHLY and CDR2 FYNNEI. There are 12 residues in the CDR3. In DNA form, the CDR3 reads TGTGCCAGCAGAGTTGGTAGCTATGGCTACACCTTC. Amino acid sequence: CASRVGSYGYTF.

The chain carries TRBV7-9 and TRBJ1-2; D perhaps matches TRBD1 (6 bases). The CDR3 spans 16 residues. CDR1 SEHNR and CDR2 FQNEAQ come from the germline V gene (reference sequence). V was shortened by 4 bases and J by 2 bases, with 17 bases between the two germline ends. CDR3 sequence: CASSWSWVGQNYGYTF. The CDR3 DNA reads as TGTGCCAGCAGCTGGTCGTGGGTTGGACAGAACTATGGCTACACCTTC.

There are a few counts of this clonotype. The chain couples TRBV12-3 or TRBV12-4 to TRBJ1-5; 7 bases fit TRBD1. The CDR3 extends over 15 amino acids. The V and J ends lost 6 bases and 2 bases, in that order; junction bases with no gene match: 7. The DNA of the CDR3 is TGTGCCAGCAGCCAGGGGGTTGAAGGCAATCAGCCCCAGCATTTT. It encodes CASSQGVEGNQPQHF.

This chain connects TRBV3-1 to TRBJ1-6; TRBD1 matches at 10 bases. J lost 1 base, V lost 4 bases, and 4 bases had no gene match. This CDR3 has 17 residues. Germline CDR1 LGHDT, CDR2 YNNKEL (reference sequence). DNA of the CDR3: TGTGCCAGCAGCCCGAGACAGGGGGCGTCCTATAATTCACCCCTCCACTTT. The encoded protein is CASSPRQGASYNSPLHF.

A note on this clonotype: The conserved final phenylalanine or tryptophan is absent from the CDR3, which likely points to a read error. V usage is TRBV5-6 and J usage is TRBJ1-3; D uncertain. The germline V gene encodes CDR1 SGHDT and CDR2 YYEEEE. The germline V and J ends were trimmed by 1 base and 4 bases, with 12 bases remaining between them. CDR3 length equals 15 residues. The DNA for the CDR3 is TGTGCCAGCAGCTTGTCCCGGGGTTTCGGAAACACCATATATCTT. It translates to CASSLSRGFGNTIYL.

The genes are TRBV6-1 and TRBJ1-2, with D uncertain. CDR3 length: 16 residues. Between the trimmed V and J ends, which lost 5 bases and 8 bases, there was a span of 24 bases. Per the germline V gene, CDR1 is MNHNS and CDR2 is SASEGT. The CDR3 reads CASSLLTIAGNGGYTF. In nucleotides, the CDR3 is TGTGCCAGCAGTCTCCTCACGATAGCGGGGAACGGGGGCTACACCTTC.

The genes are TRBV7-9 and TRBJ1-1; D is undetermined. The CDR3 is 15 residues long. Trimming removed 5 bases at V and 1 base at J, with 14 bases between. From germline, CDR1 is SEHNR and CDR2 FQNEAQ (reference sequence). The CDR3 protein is CASSAYVSANTEAFF. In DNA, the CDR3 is TGTGCCAGCAGCGCCTACGTTTCAGCGAACACTGAAGCTTTCTTT. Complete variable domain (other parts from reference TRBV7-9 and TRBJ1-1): DTGVSQNPRHKITKRGQNVTFRCDPISEHNRLYWYRQTLGQGPEFLTYFQNEAQLEKSRLLSDRFSAERPKGSFSTLEIQRTEQGDSAMYLCASSAYVSANTEAFFGQGTRLTVV.

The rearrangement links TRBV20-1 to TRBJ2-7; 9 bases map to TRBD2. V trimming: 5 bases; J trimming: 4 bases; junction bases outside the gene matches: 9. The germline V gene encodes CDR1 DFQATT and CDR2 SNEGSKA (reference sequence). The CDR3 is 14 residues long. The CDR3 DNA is TGCAGTGCTTTTAGCGGGAGCGGTCTATACGAGCAGTACTTC. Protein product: CSAFSGSGLYEQYF.

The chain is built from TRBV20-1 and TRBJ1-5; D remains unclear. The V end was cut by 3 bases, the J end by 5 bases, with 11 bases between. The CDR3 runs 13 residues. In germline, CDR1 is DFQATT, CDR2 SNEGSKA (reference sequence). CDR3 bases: TGCAGTGCTAGCTGGGGAGGCGATCAGCCCCAGCATTTT. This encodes CSASWGGDQPQHF.

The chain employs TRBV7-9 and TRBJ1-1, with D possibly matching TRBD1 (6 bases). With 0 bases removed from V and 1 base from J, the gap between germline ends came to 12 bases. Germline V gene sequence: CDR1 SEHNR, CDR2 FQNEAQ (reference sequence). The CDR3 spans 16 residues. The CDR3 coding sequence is TGTGCCAGCAGCTTAGCGGGGGGCACTACGAACACTGAAGCTTTCTTT. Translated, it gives CASSLAGGTTNTEAFF.

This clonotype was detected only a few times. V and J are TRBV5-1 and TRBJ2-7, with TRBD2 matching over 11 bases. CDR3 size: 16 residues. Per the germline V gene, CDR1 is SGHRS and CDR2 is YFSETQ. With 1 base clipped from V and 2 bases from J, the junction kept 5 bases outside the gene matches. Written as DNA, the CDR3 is TGCGCCAGCAGCTTGAGGACTAGCGGGTTTCCCTACGAGCAGTACTTC. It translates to CASSLRTSGFPYEQYF.

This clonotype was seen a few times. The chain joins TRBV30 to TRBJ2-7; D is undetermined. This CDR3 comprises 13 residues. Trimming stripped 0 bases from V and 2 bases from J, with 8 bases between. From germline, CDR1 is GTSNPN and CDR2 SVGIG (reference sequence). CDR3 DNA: TGTGCCTGGAGTGTAGGGAATACCTACGAGCAGTACTTC. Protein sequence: CAWSVGNTYEQYF.

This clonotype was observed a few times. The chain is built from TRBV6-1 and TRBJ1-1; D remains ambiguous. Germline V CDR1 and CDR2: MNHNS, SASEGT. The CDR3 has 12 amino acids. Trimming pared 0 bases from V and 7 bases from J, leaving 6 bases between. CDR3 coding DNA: TGTGCCAGCAGTGAAGCGGACGGTGAAGCTTTCTTT. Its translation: CASSEADGEAFF.

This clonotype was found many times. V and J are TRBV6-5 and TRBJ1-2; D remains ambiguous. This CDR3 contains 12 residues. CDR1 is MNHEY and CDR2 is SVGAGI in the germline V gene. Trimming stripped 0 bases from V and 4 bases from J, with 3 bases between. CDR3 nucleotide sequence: TGTGCCAGCAGTTACTCGGGCTATGGCTACACCTTC. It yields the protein CASSYSGYGYTF.

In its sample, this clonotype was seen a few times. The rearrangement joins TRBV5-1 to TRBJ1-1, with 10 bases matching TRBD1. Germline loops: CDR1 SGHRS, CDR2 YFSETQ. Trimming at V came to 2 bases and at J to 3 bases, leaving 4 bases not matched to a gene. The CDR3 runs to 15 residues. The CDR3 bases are TGCGCCAGCAGCTTAAAGGGACAGGGGTACACTGAAGCTTTCTTT. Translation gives CASSLKGQGYTEAFF.

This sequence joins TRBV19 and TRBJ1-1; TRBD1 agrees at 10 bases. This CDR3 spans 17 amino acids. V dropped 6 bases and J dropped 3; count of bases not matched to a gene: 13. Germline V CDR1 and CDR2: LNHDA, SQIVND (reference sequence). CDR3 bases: TGTGCCAGTAGCCCAGACAGGGGGCGAAGGAGGCACACTGAAGCTTTCTTT. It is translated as CASSPDRGRRRHTEAFF.

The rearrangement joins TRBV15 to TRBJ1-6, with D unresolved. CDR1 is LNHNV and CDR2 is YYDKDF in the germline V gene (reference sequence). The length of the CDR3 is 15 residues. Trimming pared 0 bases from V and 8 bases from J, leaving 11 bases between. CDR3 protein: CATSRDPVSYSPLHF. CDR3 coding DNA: TGTGCCACCAGCAGAGACCCGGTTTCCTATTCACCCCTCCACTTT.

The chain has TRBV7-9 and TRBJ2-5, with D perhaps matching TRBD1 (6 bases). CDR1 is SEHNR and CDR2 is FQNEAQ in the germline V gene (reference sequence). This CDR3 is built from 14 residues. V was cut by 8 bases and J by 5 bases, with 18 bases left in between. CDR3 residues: CASSIKGVGETQYF. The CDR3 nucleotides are TGTGCCAGCTCCATAAAGGGGGTTGGTGAGACCCAGTACTTC. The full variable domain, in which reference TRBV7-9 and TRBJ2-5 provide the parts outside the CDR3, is DTGVSQNPRHKITKRGQNVTFRCDPISEHNRLYWYRQTLGQGPEFLTYFQNEAQLEKSRLLSDRFSAERPKGSFSTLEIQRTEQGDSAMYLCASSIKGVGETQYFGPGTRLLVL.

CDR3: CASRRLLGSTEAFF. For the CDR3, the DNA is TGTGCCAGCAGACGCCTCTTGGGGAGCACTGAAGCTTTCTTT. The genes are TRBV28 and TRBJ1-1; D is unresolved. The V gene's germline CDR1 is MDHEN and CDR2 SYDVKM. V lost 6 bases to trimming and J lost 4 bases, with 15 bases between them. There are 14 residues in the CDR3.

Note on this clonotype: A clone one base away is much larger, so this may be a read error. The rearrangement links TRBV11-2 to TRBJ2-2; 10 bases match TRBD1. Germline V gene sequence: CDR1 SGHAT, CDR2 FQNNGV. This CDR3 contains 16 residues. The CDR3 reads CASSFATGGYTGELVF. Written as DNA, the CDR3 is TGTGCCAGCAGCTTTGCGACAGGGGGCTATACCGGGGAGCTGGTTTTT. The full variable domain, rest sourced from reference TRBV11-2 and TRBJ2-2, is EAGVAQSPRYKIIEKRQSVAFWCNPISGHATLYWYQQILGQGPKLLIQFQNNGVVDDSQLPKDRFSAERLKGVDSTLKIQPAKLEDSAVYLCASSFATGGYTGELVFGEGSRLTVL.

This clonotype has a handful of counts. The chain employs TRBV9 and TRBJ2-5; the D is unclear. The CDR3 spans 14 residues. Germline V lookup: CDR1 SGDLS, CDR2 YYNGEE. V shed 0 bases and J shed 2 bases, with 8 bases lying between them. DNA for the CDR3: TGTGCCAGCAGCGTAGGGGCAGGACAAGAGACCCAGTACTTC. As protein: CASSVGAGQETQYF.

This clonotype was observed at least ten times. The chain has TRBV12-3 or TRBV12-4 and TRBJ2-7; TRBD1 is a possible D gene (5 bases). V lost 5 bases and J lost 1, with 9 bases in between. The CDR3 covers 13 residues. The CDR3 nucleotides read TGTGCCAGCAGTCTCTCAGGGTCCTACGAGCAGTACTTC. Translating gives CASSLSGSYEQYF.

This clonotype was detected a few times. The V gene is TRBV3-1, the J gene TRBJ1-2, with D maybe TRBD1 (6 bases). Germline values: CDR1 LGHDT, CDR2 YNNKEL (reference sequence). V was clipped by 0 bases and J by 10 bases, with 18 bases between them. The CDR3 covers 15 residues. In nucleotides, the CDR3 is TGTGCCAGCAGCCAAGACCCCCGGGACACCCCTTACTACACCTTC. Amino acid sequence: CASSQDPRDTPYYTF.

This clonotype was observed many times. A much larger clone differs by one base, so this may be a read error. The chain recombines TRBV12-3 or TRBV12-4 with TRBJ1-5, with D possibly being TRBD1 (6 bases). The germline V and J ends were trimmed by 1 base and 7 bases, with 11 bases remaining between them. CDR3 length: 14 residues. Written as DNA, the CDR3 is TGTGCCAGCAGTTTAGGGCAGGGGAGGCAGCCCCAGCATTTT. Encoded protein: CASSLGQGRQPQHF.

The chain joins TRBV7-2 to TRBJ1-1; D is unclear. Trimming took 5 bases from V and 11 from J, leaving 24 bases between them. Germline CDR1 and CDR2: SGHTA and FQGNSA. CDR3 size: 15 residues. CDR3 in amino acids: CASSLRRGHSSEAFF. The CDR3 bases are TGTGCCAGCAGCCTGAGACGAGGGCATAGTTCGGAGGCTTTCTTT.